This T cell receptor (beta chain) comes out of a study of graft-versus-host responses after intestinal transplantation. Looking at the study overall: Recipients got multivisceral, liver-intestinal, or isolated intestinal transplants. Recipients across the board were started on anti-thymocyte globulin induction, then kept on tacrolimus and steroids for about 3 years.

Broader study findings: Recipient marrow harbored GvH clones, some of which surfaced first in ileum or blood. Subjects displaying graft-donor T cell macrochimerism possessed elevated graft-versus-host to host-versus-graft clonal ratios inside allografts.

Method: immunoSEQ multiplex PCR; TCRdb's copy keeps in-frame clones and lacks some. Counted here are more than 100,000 clones, 93% occurring once; the ten biggest clones make up less than 1.5%. The count of this clone is one. As yet, its antigen is unknown. Per germline, CDR1 SGHNT and CDR2 YYREEE (reference sequence). V was cut by 4 bases and J by 4 bases, with 15 bases left in between. The CDR3 sequence is 14 residues long. Here the sequenced sample was unstimulated CD8+ T cells sorted from spleen or lymph node cells, taken before intestinal transplant. The source is a human donor who received an intestinal transplant. This chain uses TRBV5-4 with TRBJ2-7; TRBD2 is a possible D gene (6 bases). The CDR3 region is CASSPGLTDYEQYF. The CDR3, as DNA: TGTGCCAGCAGCCCTGGACTAACTGATTACGAGCAGTACTTC.